This TCR beta chain is from a study of cytomegalovirus exposure and HLA in healthy donors (dated by TCRdb to about 2017). Study-wide context: An earlier analysis of approximately 640 of the donors reported about 250 Gb of sequence data and roughly 100 million unique TCR beta sequences from about 200 million T cells. Approximately 300 gigabases of sequencing data and around 88 million unique TCR sequences made up an early release that covered 500 to 700 HLA-typed donors. Among the 398 genotyped donors, around 81% belonged to the genetic ancestry cluster associated with self-reported Caucasian donors. The study aimed to test whether cataloging public T cell receptors could reveal signatures of past pathogen exposure. Using immunosequencing, the study profiled T cell repertoires from around 680 subjects and related those repertoires to cytomegalovirus serostatus. Along with the 666-subject first cohort, a separate validation cohort of over a hundred different subjects was used. The study combined high-throughput TCR immunosequencing, statistical association of individual TCRs with disease status, and machine learning to predict cytomegalovirus infection status. In a later analysis, previously published TCR beta repertoires from 500 to 750 donors were re-analyzed and high-resolution HLA genotyping was added so that TCR occurrence patterns could be studied. Rather than drawing on any new phenotypic data, the later analysis identified candidate immune exposures from TCR beta sequences and the way those sequences occurred across donors. To decide whether each TCR beta V gene segment behaved as functional or pseudogenic, an earlier analysis of some 600 of the donors relied on high-throughput TCR beta sequencing. Donor age, sex, ethnicity and CMV serostatus were compiled together with the repertoire data. A later genetic analysis used genome-wide SNP genotypes for about 60% of the roughly 670 donors, treating that subset as a discovery cohort. All discovery cohort repertoires had been generated on a single sequencing platform. HLA typing covered class I and class II loci at four-digit resolution. Typing coverage varied by locus: about 629-630 donors for A, B, C, DRB1 and DQB1; some 520 for DQA1; over 600 for DPA1; some 470 for DPB1. Because of strong linkage in the cohort, 4 to 6 DR-DQ haplotypes were treated as single units for association and clustering. Across 398 genotyped donors of the cohort, an average of about 250,000 unique TCR beta nucleotide sequences per donor were sequenced, and about a sixth of those sequences were non-productive.

The cohort consisted of 666 healthy bone marrow donors. At the time of sampling, every cohort member was nominally healthy, though immune exposures that went unrecorded were likely present. The donor tested CMV seropositive and was one of the 289 seropositive cohort members. A peripheral blood sample was collected from each donor, and TCR beta sequencing was performed on peripheral blood mononuclear cells. Genomic DNA was extracted from the blood cell samples with the Qiagen DNeasy Blood Extraction Kit. Note on this clone: Its antigen specificity is not known.

The method was the immunoSEQ multiplex PCR assay. For the multiplex PCR, a mixture combining 60 forward primers for TCR Vbeta segments and 13 reverse primers for TCR Jbeta segments was used. A multiplex PCR assay on genomic DNA amplified the CDR3 region of rearranged TCR beta genes. On the Illumina HiSeq System, the amplified TCR beta libraries were sequenced as 87-base-pair reads. Processing in the source paper ran as follows. Across the 600 to 700 repertoires, a later analysis counted approximately 83 million unique TCR beta chains, roughly 11 million of which were shared by at least two donors. To remove PCR and sequencing errors, raw reads were error-corrected and collapsed into unique sequences using a nearest-neighbor algorithm that merged closely related sequences. Alignment of CDR3 sequences to IMGT reference sequences was used to assign V, D and J gene segments. Each retained sequence needed at least a six-nucleotide match to both a V gene segment and a J gene segment. Rearrangements were classified as productive when the CDR3 lacked stop codons and remained in frame with V and J, and all other rearrangements were classified as non-productive. CDR3 was defined according to IMGT convention as the region running from the second conserved V-encoded cysteine to the conserved J-encoded phenylalanine. The earlier analysis of 500 to 650 of the donors excluded any sequence lacking an unambiguous match to a single V gene segment. In an earlier analysis of approximately 610 of the donors, V segments were called functional above 56.7% productive rearrangements and were called segregating when the between-donor standard deviation exceeded 5%. A statistical classification framework was built to diagnose cytomegalovirus status from the catalog of TCR beta chain sequences. V and J gene assignment, in a later analysis, came from comparing TCR nucleotide sequences with IMGT/GENE-DB human TR gene sequences. In a later analysis, CDR3 sequences and most-parsimonious VDJ recombination scenarios were assigned using the TCRdist pipeline. In a later analysis, every TCR beta chain was defined by the combination of its CDR3 amino acid sequence and its V-gene family, and reads without a unique V-gene family were dropped. To address suspected cross-contamination and a sequencing artifact, a later analysis removed roughly 580 highly shared, low-generation-probability nucleotide sequences. For each public chain, a later analysis derived a clonal expansion index from normalized ranks of inferred template counts within each repertoire. In a later analysis, generation probabilities were computed using a VDJ recombination model fitted to out-of-frame rearrangements, and the results were checked against IGoR. In a later analysis, TCR-TCR, TCR-HLA and TCR-CMV co-occurrence was scored with hypergeometric tests, and a repertoire-size bias correction was applied to TCR pairs. False discovery rates were estimated in a later analysis by permuting HLA or CMV assignments 20 times. A later analysis grouped co-occurring TCRs with DBSCAN, adding TCRdist sequence similarity when clustering within HLA-allele-positive subsets. For co-occurrence clustering, repertoires with fewer than 30,000 or more than 120,000 public chains were excluded, along with five repertoires with anomalous nucleotide sharing. The table comes from immuneACCESS by way of TCRdb, which keeps in-frame sequences with V and J called. Part of the clones is missing from these tables; in studies checked, under half for an unresolved V gene and the rest for unknown reasons. V, J and clone size reflect that table, while D and trimming were determined from the DNA. The sample's table covers around 190,000 clones. Roughly 0.98% of the sample belongs to the ten largest clones.

Results the study describes overall, beyond this receptor: It was suggested by the authors that the approach could potentially be generalized to other disease states and immunological phenotypes. Compared with the roughly 720-donor mean, donors in an Asian-associated ancestry cluster had fewer N-insertions in productive TCRs, according to a later genetic analysis. Specific HLA alleles were associated with roughly 17,000 TCR beta sequences at a false discovery rate of 0.05 in a later analysis. Only TCR beta chains were sequenced in this cohort, and the absence of alpha or paired-chain data limited detectable features. An association between a missense DCLRE1C variant and V-gene and J-gene trimming of TCR beta chains was found in a later genetic analysis and replicated in an independent cohort. Most CMV-associated TCR beta chains appeared to be HLA-restricted in a later analysis, and the HLA associations seemed to be driven largely by CMV exposure. In vitro tests confirmed that a few of the cytomegalovirus-associated TCR beta chains recognize cytomegalovirus antigens. Because counts were too low, about 18 rarely observed V segments, including chromosome 9 orphons, were left out of the earlier analysis of some 640 of the donors. Most TCR sequences were seen in very few donors, while some public TCRs were found in many individuals. A group of highly shared sequence variants was considered likely to be a technical artifact of the sequencing pipeline. A further reported finding was that TCR beta sequences accurately predicted the HLA-A and HLA-B alleles for most subjects in the first cohort. In the study, around 150 TCR beta chains were listed as associated with cytomegalovirus. In an earlier analysis of roughly 500 of the donors, most TCR beta V segments appeared in productive rearrangements about 87% or about 30% of the time, broadly matching IMGT annotations. Because some donors lacked HLA typing at each locus, the association tests relied only on the typed subset. When HLA alleles, especially DR and DQ, strongly co-occurred, attributing TCR associations to individual alleles was difficult. According to a later analysis, TCR association rates differed among HLA loci, with DRB1 alleles showing the most associated TCRs and HLA-C alleles showing the fewest. In a later analysis, several top co-occurrence clusters were reported to appear linked to parvovirus B19, influenza, CMV and Epstein-Barr virus. Sequencing depth was assumed to be roughly uniform across donors in the presence/absence analyses, though that assumption may not hold. Compared with equally common non-associated chains, HLA-associated TCR beta chains in a later analysis were more clonally expanded and had lower generation probabilities. Linkage disequilibrium might explain the correlated functional status among segregating V segments, but an unknown experimental factor could not be excluded. For the cohort, immune exposure information was limited to CMV serostatus. The classifier was reported to diagnose cytomegalovirus status with high specificity and sensitivity in both the original cohort and the validation cohort.

The sequenced material came from PBMCs. The clonotype originates from a woman in her 30s in good health and CMV-seropositive.

The sequenced DNA is TGTGCCAGCAGCTTACCGGGACTAGGGGTCACCGGGGAGCTGTTTTTT. This encodes CASSLPGLGVTGELFF. Recombination connected TRBV5-5 to TRBJ2-2, and 8 junction bases match TRBD2. The cysteine opens and the phenylalanine closes a CDR3 of 16 amino acids. Here the CDR3 DNA is all that survives: 48 bases in frame from base 1. Per the germline V gene (reference sequence), SGHKS is the CDR1 and YYEKEE is the CDR2. V lost 2 bases and J lost 4 bases, and the count of bases not matched to a germline gene is 7.